These T cell receptor beta chains were read from a single sample in a study of blood T cell repertoires in COVID-19. The method was immunoSEQ multiplex PCR; TCRdb's version includes in-frame clones alone and lacks a portion of them. The sample gives 490,000 or so clones, around 89% of which show up once; roughly 1.9% is in the top ten. The sample was PBMCs or T cells enriched from blood (not recorded which). These receptors were collected from a woman in her forties who had recovered from COVID-19. Both conserved end residues are part of each CDR3. For some rows the clone size is stated as once, few or many, or as a class when expanded; others skip it.

j_call clone_size v_call cdr3_aa
TRBJ2-5 few TRBV9 CASSFQGLAGAGETQYF
TRBJ1-2 - TRBV19 CASSRDGGHYGYTF
TRBJ1-2 - TRBV11-2 CASSLISALDGDRGHGYTF
TRBJ2-1 - TRBV9 CASSADGAGVRGEQFF
TRBJ2-3 - TRBV12-3/TRBV12-4 CANRDRAGGTQYF
TRBJ2-1 - TRBV6-5 CASSSMSGGSYNEQFF
TRBJ1-6 - TRBV19 CASSIAFERNNSPLHF
TRBJ2-7 - TRBV15 CATSRDPKLEQYF
TRBJ2-7 - TRBV6-1 CASSAAGRLYEQYF
TRBJ2-3 once TRBV24-1 CATSDPGLAGGPGVDTQYF
TRBJ2-3 - TRBV23-1 CASSQPGQGNYTQYF
TRBJ2-3 - TRBV20-1 CSANERIDTQYF
TRBJ2-5 few TRBV7-9 CASSLAGGTRETQYF
TRBJ1-4 - TRBV19 CASSIGLGHEKLFF
TRBJ2-2 - TRBV6-5 CASTLRGNVAGELFF
TRBJ1-3 - TRBV18 CASSPTGTGLNSYSGNTIYF
TRBJ1-3 once TRBV19 CASSPDRNTIYF
TRBJ1-4 once TRBV5-1 CASSLALGGDLNEKLFF
TRBJ2-5 - TRBV10-3 CAISDVGLGGETQYF
TRBJ1-4 - TRBV24-1 CATSARDSGGEKLFF
TRBJ2-1 - TRBV6-5 CASRDRGSYNEQFF
TRBJ2-7 - TRBV3-1/TRBV3-2 CASSLGQGEPYEQYF
TRBJ2-3 - TRBV7-9 CASSRDRGRTDTQYF
TRBJ2-7 - TRBV5-1 CASSLASGSYEQYF
TRBJ2-1 - TRBV5-1 CASSPGLAGPYNEQFF
TRBJ1-4 - TRBV19 CASSRQGSNEKLFF
TRBJ2-1 - TRBV7-2 CASSLAGGTNEQFF
TRBJ1-1 - TRBV7-9 CASSHTENTEAFF
TRBJ1-1 once TRBV4-3 CASSPHTTGKNTEAFF
TRBJ2-7 - TRBV7-9 CASSPEGLAGYQQYF
TRBJ1-4 - TRBV3-1/TRBV3-2 CASSQVITSIPRDRPLRVYEKLFF
TRBJ1-6 - TRBV7-9 CASSSQRTGESPLHF
TRBJ2-2 - TRBV10-2 CASSLDSNTGELFF
TRBJ2-1 - TRBV19 CASSFTGMVNEQFF
TRBJ1-4 - TRBV2 CASSEDRDRELFF
TRBJ1-2 - TRBV10-3 CAISARGRDHGYTF
TRBJ2-1 - TRBV5-5 CASSLKGQGSVYNEQFF
TRBJ2-7 - TRBV19 CASSNAGEGHVEQYF
TRBJ2-7 - TRBV7-9 CASSLRQDSNTYEQYF
TRBJ1-6 - TRBV27 CASSLVNGPLHF
TRBJ2-1 - TRBV29-1 CSVEAASQFF
TRBJ1-5 - TRBV19 CASSIDPDRGTQPQHF
TRBJ1-6 few TRBV30 CAWSVTGPQSNSPLHF
TRBJ2-3 - TRBV27 CASSPGLAGGRPDTQYF
TRBJ1-1 - TRBV7-9 CASSRAAEAFF
TRBJ2-6 - TRBV6-2/TRBV6-3 CASSPGGPSGANVLTF
TRBJ2-1 once TRBV7-6 CASSLGPGTSFSNEQFF